Each of the 12 T cell receptor beta chains below was sequenced from the same sample in a study of graft-versus-host responses after intestinal transplantation. Sequencing used immunoSEQ multiplex PCR; TCRdb keeps in-frame clones, though not all of them. The sample has tens of thousands of clones; approximately 94% are singletons. These TCRs are of unknown antigen specificity. The specimen was unstimulated CD4+ T cells sorted from spleen or lymph node cells, collected before transplant. The source is a human donor who was the organ donor for an intestinal transplant.

Notes on this clone: The sample has other DNA sequences that encode this CDR3 too. The DNA of the CDR3 is TGCAGTGCTGAACAAGAGACCCAGTACTTC. It yields the protein CSAEQETQYF. The chain has TRBV20-1 and TRBJ2-5; D unresolved. Germline V CDR1 and CDR2: DFQATT, SNEGSKA (reference sequence). The CDR3 has 10 residues. V was trimmed by 5 bases and J by 2 bases, leaving 3 bases between them.

The chain employs TRBV4-2 and TRBJ2-1, with TRBD2 matching over 7 bases. CDR3 length: 16 residues. Trimming took 1 base from V and 4 from J; bases not matched to a gene: 7. Germline V lookup: CDR1 LGHNA, CDR2 YNFKEQ. The CDR3 nucleotides read TGTGCCAGCAGCCAAGCAGGACGCGGGAGATACAATGAGCAGTTCTTC. Its protein product is CASSQAGRGRYNEQFF.

The chain couples TRBV21-1 to TRBJ2-5. TRBV21-1 is listed as a pseudogene. CDR3 size: 15 residues. The CDR3 loop is CASSKEGDFQETQYF. In DNA form, the CDR3 reads TGTGCCAGCAGCAAAGAGGGGGACTTCCAAGAGACCCAGTACTTC.

This clone turned up a few times. The rearrangement joins TRBV7-2 to TRBJ1-2; the D is unclear. The V end was cut by 5 bases, the J end by 8 bases, with 15 bases between. In germline, CDR1 is SGHTA, CDR2 FQGNSA. CDR3 length: 13 amino acids. The DNA for the CDR3 is TGTGCCAGCAGCATGATTGGCCAGGTCGGCTACACCTTC. Amino acids: CASSMIGQVGYTF.

The J gene is TRBJ1-4, the V gene TRBV5-6, with D possibly TRBD1 on 5 matching bases. The CDR3 covers 14 residues. V was cut by 4 bases and J by 8 bases, with 15 bases left in between. Germline CDR1 is SGHDT and CDR2 is YYEEEE. CDR3 coding DNA: TGTGCCAGCAGCCGGGGGGGGGTTCGAGAAAAACTGTTTTTT. It is translated as CASSRGGVREKLFF.

The V call is TRBV6-6, the J call TRBJ2-4, with 8 nucleotides matching TRBD2. The V gene's germline CDR1 is MNHNY and CDR2 SVGAGI (reference sequence). With 8 bases clipped from V and 1 base from J, the junction kept 10 bases outside the gene matches. The CDR3 covers 16 residues. CDR3 sequence reads: CASGGAGAEAKNIQYF. CDR3 in DNA: TGTGCCAGCGGCGGAGCGGGGGCGGAGGCCAAAAACATTCAGTACTTC.

The chain employs TRBV7-9 and TRBJ2-7; no firm D call. This CDR3 spans 12 amino acids. Germline V gene data show CDR1 as SEHNR and CDR2 as FQNEAQ (reference sequence). The germline V and J ends were trimmed by 3 bases and 2 bases, with 5 bases remaining between them. CDR3 in amino acids: CASSLAAYEQYF. The CDR3 nucleotides are TGTGCCAGCAGCTTGGCCGCCTACGAGCAGTACTTC. Full variable domain (remainder filled in from reference TRBV7-9 and TRBJ2-7): DTGVSQNPRHKITKRGQNVTFRCDPISEHNRLYWYRQTLGQGPEFLTYFQNEAQLEKSRLLSDRFSAERPKGSFSTLEIQRTEQGDSAMYLCASSLAAYEQYFGPGTRLTVT.

The chain couples TRBV6-5 to TRBJ1-2; possible D gene TRBD1, 5 bases. Trimming left V 5 bases short and J 5 bases short, with 15 bases between. The CDR3 contains 14 residues. Germline-derived CDR1 and CDR2 are MNHEY and SVGAGI. CDR3 residues: CASSELAGPYGYTF. The CDR3 DNA reads as TGTGCCAGCAGTGAACTGGCGGGGCCTTATGGCTACACCTTC.

This sequence joins TRBV7-2 and TRBJ2-2; a weak D match, TRBD2 (6 bases). CDR1 is SGHTA, CDR2 FQGNSA, per germline. V lost 0 bases and J lost 3, with 8 bases in between. The CDR3 sequence is 15 residues long. In nucleotides, the CDR3 is TGTGCCAGCAGCTTAGCGGGAGGCTACACCGGGGAGCTGTTTTTT. This translates into CASSLAGGYTGELFF.

The J gene is TRBJ1-1, the V gene TRBV10-3; TRBD1 might be the D (5 bases). This CDR3 comprises 13 residues. Germline CDR1 is ENHRY and CDR2 is SYGVKD. Trimming stripped 6 bases from V and 1 base from J, with 9 bases between. This chain's CDR3 is CAISSTENTEAFF. Written as DNA, the CDR3 is TGTGCCATCAGCTCGACAGAGAACACTGAAGCTTTCTTT.

The J gene is TRBJ1-2, the V gene TRBV19, with 10 bases aligning to TRBD1. The CDR3 is made up of 13 amino acids. CDR1 and CDR2 from the germline V gene are LNHDA and SQIVND (reference sequence). V gave up 6 bases and J gave up 4 bases; unmatched junction bases: 2. The CDR3 sequence: CASRTGGSYGYTF. CDR3 bases: TGTGCCAGTAGGACAGGGGGCTCCTATGGCTACACCTTC.

The chain uses TRBV2 and TRBJ1-6; 9 bases are shared with TRBD1. Germline CDR1 reads SNHLY; CDR2 reads FYNNEI. The trim removed 4 bases at V and 6 bases at J, leaving 4 bases unmatched. The CDR3 sequence is 15 residues long. The CDR3 loop reads CASSGTGGSNSPLHF. CDR3 nucleotides: TGTGCCAGCAGTGGAACAGGGGGCTCTAATTCACCCCTCCACTTT.